This TCR beta chain was documented in a study of tumor-infiltrating lymphocytes in primary liver carcinoma (dated by TCRdb to about 2017). Describing the broader study: Of the five patients, three men and two women aged 30 to 69 years, four had hepatocellular carcinoma and one had combined HCC and intrahepatic cholangiocarcinoma. The five patients had tumors staged T1-T3 N0M0, with maximum diameters ranging from about 4 to 11 cm. Each sample produced about 3.5 to 7.13 million productive TCRbeta reads, and read depth showed no significant difference between tissue types. TCRbeta repertoire sequencing, expression microarrays and whole-exome sequencing were combined in the study across five regions of each liver tumor, with adjacent normal tissue and blood also included. A total of roughly 35 specimens from 5 patients underwent TCRbeta repertoire sequencing, comprising about 25 tumor regions, 5 adjacent noncancerous liver tissues and 5 peripheral blood samples. Reproducibility between technical replicate repertoires was high, with correlation coefficients above 0.98 and mean shared-clone rates near 0.89. General conclusions and limits of the study: The top 250 clones made up a significantly larger repertoire fraction in tumors than in blood (p = 0.039). Only the TCR beta chain was sequenced, so true repertoire diversity is likely underestimated because unpaired alpha chains were not captured. Comparison of CD4+ and CD8+ T cell repertoires was precluded by the use of bulk unsorted samples. Repertoire overlap was higher between tumor regions (mean approximately 36%) than tumor-adjacent (approximately 17%) or tumor-blood (approximately 14%) pairs, consistent with antigen-driven expansion. Only a few patients were included in the study, and the authors note that the findings should be validated in a larger study.

Without any cell sorting, total RNA and DNA were extracted together from about 20-30 mg of bulk tissue using the AllPrep DNA/RNA mini kit. Between late 2015 and early 2016, about 5 patients in China with histopathologically diagnosed primary liver carcinoma had surgical resection. Chronic HBV infection was present in the patients, and the patients were treatment-naive at sampling. Pieces of fresh tumor and adjacent tissue were cut in half, with one half kept in RNAlater at -80 degrees C and the other half sent for histology. CDR1 and CDR2 are drawn from the germline V gene: ENHRY, SYGVKD. The CDR3, from cysteine to phenylalanine, totals 13 residues. The DNA shown is the 39-base CDR3, in frame from base 1. With regard to this clonotype: No cognate antigen has been identified for it. No much larger clonotype is one base removed from it; base qualities were not supplied.

Starting from approximately 500 ng total RNA, TCRbeta-specific cDNA was produced by reverse transcription with a constant-region primer and ProtoScript II reverse transcriptase. The TCRbeta libraries were prepared through three rounds of nested multiplex PCR following a slightly modified ARM-PCR procedure. Each of the first two PCR rounds ran for approximately 10 cycles and used multiplex TRBV1-TRBV30 forward primers together with a Cbeta reverse primer. Sample barcodes and Illumina adapters were attached in a final 25-cycle PCR using Deep VentR polymerase. Before sequencing, amplicons between 200 and 500 bp were purified from gel using a QIAquick gel extraction kit. An Illumina HiSeq 2500 was used to sequence the TCRbeta amplicons with 250-bp paired-end reads. For the original study's pipeline: Quality trimming of reads was performed with Trimmomatic v0.33, and paired reads were merged with FLASH v1.2.11 so that full CDR3 sequences could be recovered. V, D and J germline segments were assigned to the rearranged TCRbeta sequences by MiGEC v1.2.1b. Clonotype statistics and Shannon-Wiener diversity indices were computed with VDJtools v1.0.0. Except for diversity analysis, only the 250 most abundant clonotypes of each sample were used in subsequent analyses to reduce sampling bias. TCRdb passed the public sequencing reads through fastp at Q25 and MiXCR, retaining productive beta sequences. Entries are consolidated by CDR3 protein sequence, retaining the most common genes and DNA. The V and J calls shown here were made by TCRdb, not taken from the authors' results. Counted in this sample were around 120,000 distinct CDR3 sequences; approximately 68% of them appeared once. The ten largest account for around 8.1% of the sample.

Sequenced input: tumor-adjacent normal liver tissue. This TCR was recovered from a woman aged 55-69 years with primary liver carcinoma and hepatitis B virus infection. The rearranged chain carries TRBV10-3 and TRBJ2-7; TRBD1 matches 11 bases in the middle. The CDR3 reads as follows: CTIRGTGGYEQYF. Here is the DNA: TGTACTATCCGGGGGACAGGGGGCTACGAGCAGTACTTC.